This T cell receptor (beta chain) was retrieved from a study of blood T cells in healthy people across ages. The use of a sample-barcoded 5' primer and a J-beta primer mix characterized a second PCR of roughly 6 to 11 cycles. TCRdb analysed the 5' RACE reads with MiXCR anew, one entry per CDR3 protein. The sample consists of hundreds of thousands of distinct CDR3 sequences, 58% of them appearing once. Germline CDR1 SQVTM, CDR2 ANQGSEA. The CDR3 runs 13 residues. This clonotype was recorded a few times. Sequenced input: blood. V usage is TRBV29-1 and J usage is TRBJ2-7; D might be TRBD1 (6 bases). The receptor was isolated from a man aged 30 to 45 in good health. This CDR3 reads CSHRDTQTYEQYF. The CDR3 DNA reads as TGCAGTCACCGGGACACCCAGACCTACGAGCAGTACTTC.